A single sample is the source of the 24 T cell receptor beta chains below, sequenced in a study of blood T cell repertoires in COVID-19. Data came from immunoSEQ multiplex PCR; TCRdb stores just in-frame clones and leaves some out. The profile shows about 130,000 clones, roughly four fifths of them singletons. The sequenced sample consisted of peripheral blood. The receptors were sampled from a woman between 45 and 65 years old with acute or convalescent COVID-19.

The CDR3 protein is CASSYRDRTGNEQYF. The CDR3 DNA reads TGTGCCAGCAGCTATAGGGACAGGACTGGGAACGAGCAGTACTTC. The chain is built from TRBV5-6 and TRBJ2-7, with 8 bases matching TRBD1. CDR3 size: 15 residues. V shed 3 bases, J shed 5 bases, and the junction held 10 bases outside the gene matches. Germline CDR1 and CDR2: SGHDT and YYEEEE.

The chain links TRBV30 to TRBJ2-4, with TRBD2 as a possible D gene (6 bases). The CDR3 has 17 residues. The germline V gene has CDR1 GTSNPN and CDR2 SVGIG (reference sequence). V lost 1 base and J 2 bases, leaving 18 bases between the germline ends. Here the CDR3 DNA reads TGTGCCTGGAGTGAGTCTCGGAGGGGATATACCAAAAACATTCAGTACTTC. Its translation: CAWSESRRGYTKNIQYF.

V is TRBV28 and J is TRBJ1-1, with 8 nucleotides matching TRBD1. CDR1 is MDHEN and CDR2 is SYDVKM in the germline V gene. V was clipped by 7 bases and J by 1 base; unmatched bases: 5. The length of the CDR3 is 14 residues. The CDR3, as DNA: TGTGCCAGCACTTCCGGGACAGGGAACACTGAAGCTTTCTTT. It translates to CASTSGTGNTEAFF.

This clone was counted a single time. The rearrangement links TRBV5-5 to TRBJ2-1; no firm D call. V lost 0 bases to trimming and J lost 3 bases, with 4 bases between them. The CDR3 contains 13 residues. Germline values: CDR1 SGHKS, CDR2 YYEKEE (reference sequence). CDR3 bases: TGTGCCAGCAGCTTGGGCGGCTACAATGAGCAGTTCTTC. It encodes CASSLGGYNEQFF. The variable domain in full, with the rest retrieved from reference TRBV5-5 and TRBJ2-1, is DAGVTQSPTHLIKTRGQQVTLRCSPISGHKSVSWYQQVLGQGPQFIFQYYEKEERGRGNFPDRFSARQFPNYSSELNVNALLLGDSALYLCASSLGGYNEQFFGPGTRLTVL.

V and J are TRBV7-8 and TRBJ2-5, with TRBD1 matching over 7 bases. CDR1 SGHVS and CDR2 FQNEAQ come from the germline V gene. The length of the CDR3 is 14 residues. V shed 5 bases and J 4 bases; nucleotides not matched to a gene: 7. CDR3 sequence: CASSIWTGGETQYF. CDR3 sequence (DNA): TGTGCCAGCAGCATCTGGACAGGAGGAGAGACCCAGTACTTC. The full variable domain, with the rest looked up from reference TRBV7-8 and TRBJ2-5, is GAGVSQSPRYKVAKRGQDVALRCDPISGHVSLFWYQQALGQGPEFLTYFQNEAQLDKSGLPSDRFFAERPEGSVSTLKIQRTQQEDSAVYLCASSIWTGGETQYFGPGTRLLVL.

The chain joins TRBV3-1 (or the pseudogene TRBV3-2) to TRBJ2-2; D is possibly TRBD1 (5 bases). This CDR3 region has 13 residues. V was clipped by 5 bases and J by 8 bases, with 12 bases between them. CDR1 is LGHDT, CDR2 YNNKEL, per germline (reference sequence). In DNA, the CDR3 is TGTGCCAGCAGCTACACAGGCGAAGGGGAGCTGTTTTTT. Amino acid sequence: CASSYTGEGELFF.

The chain recombines TRBV2 with TRBJ2-3; weak D call: TRBD2 (6 bases). Germline V gene sequence: CDR1 SNHLY, CDR2 FYNNEI. V was shortened by 3 bases and J by 6 bases, with 10 bases between the two germline ends. The CDR3 totals 13 residues. The CDR3 protein is CASSDNLADTQYF. CDR3 sequence (DNA): TGTGCCAGCAGTGATAATCTAGCGGATACGCAGTATTTT.

This chain uses TRBV9 with TRBJ2-1; 9 bases line up with TRBD2. The V and J ends lost 0 bases and 0 bases, in that order; junction bases with no gene match: 4. Germline V gene lookup returns CDR1 SGDLS and CDR2 YYNGEE. The CDR3 length is 17 residues. The DNA for the CDR3 is TGTGCCAGCAGCGTAGTTAGCGGGGGACTCTCCTACAATGAGCAGTTCTTC. It codes for CASSVVSGGLSYNEQFF.

This chain uses TRBV9 with TRBJ1-2; D not resolved. Germline CDR1 is SGDLS and CDR2 is YYNGEE. This CDR3 region has 16 residues. Trimming shortened V by 0 bases and J by 2 bases, and 14 bases separated the two germline ends. The CDR3 region is CASSVGRGGKNYGYTF. As DNA, the CDR3 is TGTGCCAGCAGCGTAGGTCGGGGAGGAAAAAACTATGGCTACACCTTC.

The chain carries TRBV11-1 and TRBJ2-7; 9 bases are a match to TRBD2. This CDR3 is 13 amino acids long. The junction had 2 bases not matched to a gene; V was cut back by 5 bases and J by 3 bases. CDR1 SGHAT and CDR2 FQDESV come from the germline V gene (reference sequence). CDR3 coding DNA: TGTGCCAGCAGCCCAGCGGGGGGCTACGAGCAGTACTTC. Its translation: CASSPAGGYEQYF.

The rearrangement links TRBV19 to TRBJ1-4, with D tentatively TRBD1 (6 bases). Germline V CDR1 and CDR2: LNHDA, SQIVND (reference sequence). Trimming shortened V by 3 bases and J by 4 bases, and 9 bases separated the two germline ends. The CDR3 is made up of 14 amino acids. The CDR3, as DNA: TGTGCCAGTAGTATGGGACACCTTAATGAAAAACTGTTTTTT. The encoded protein is CASSMGHLNEKLFF.

This rearrangement joins TRBV7-3 to TRBJ2-2; 7 bases match TRBD2. Looked up from germline, CDR1 is SGHTA and CDR2 is FQGTGA. The CDR3 loop spans 16 amino acids. The J segment lost 6 bases and the V segment lost 2 bases, leaving 9 bases of the junction unmatched. CDR3 sequence (DNA): TGTGCCAGCAGCTTATTTGGGAGCGGGGCGGCCGGGGAGCTGTTTTTT. Residues: CASSLFGSGAAGELFF.

The CDR3 region has the DNA TGTGCCTGGAGCATCGGGGGCTCCTATAATTCACCCCTCCACTTT. This codes for CAWSIGGSYNSPLHF. The gene calls are TRBV30 and TRBJ1-6; TRBD1 might be the D (5 bases). The CDR3 is 15 residues long. V shed 3 bases and J shed 0 bases, with 9 bases lying between them. Germline lookup yields CDR1 GTSNPN and CDR2 SVGIG (reference sequence).

This chain uses TRBV18 with TRBJ2-2, with TRBD2 identical over 7 bases. V lost 1 base and J lost 5; bases outside the gene matches: 10. The CDR3 consists of 17 residues. Per germline, CDR1 KGHSH and CDR2 LQKENI. The CDR3 reads CASSPLLGLGDTGELFF. CDR3 in DNA: TGTGCCAGCTCACCACTTCTCGGACTAGGCGATACCGGGGAGCTGTTTTTT.

The chain is built from TRBV5-6 and TRBJ2-2, with a weak D call TRBD1 (6 bases). CDR3 length: 15 residues. The germline gives CDR1 SGHDT, CDR2 YYEEEE. Trimming stripped 4 bases from V and 1 base from J, with 11 bases between. The CDR3 spells CASSLQGLNTGELFF. CDR3 nucleotides: TGTGCCAGCAGCCTTCAGGGGCTGAACACCGGGGAGCTGTTTTTT.

This sequence joins TRBV5-1 and TRBJ2-5, with TRBD1 matching over 8 bases. The germline V gene has CDR1 SGHRS and CDR2 YFSETQ. V lost 2 bases, J lost 2 bases, and 2 bases stayed unmatched. The CDR3 runs to 14 residues. DNA of the CDR3: TGCGCCAGCAGCTTCGGACAGGGTCAAGAGACCCAGTACTTC. As protein: CASSFGQGQETQYF. The full variable domain, rest sourced from reference TRBV5-1 and TRBJ2-5, is KAGVTQTPRYLIKTRGQQVTLSCSPISGHRSVSWYQQTPGQGLQFLFEYFSETQRNKGNFPGRFSGRQFSNSRSEMNVSTLELGDSALYLCASSFGQGQETQYFGPGTRLLVL.

For the CDR3, the DNA is TGTGCCAGTAGTAGGACAGGGGAGCTGTTTTTT. Amino acids: CASSRTGELFF. The chain recombines TRBV19 with TRBJ2-2, with D possibly matching TRBD1 (5 bases). CDR3 size: 11 residues. The germline CDR1 and CDR2 sequences are LNHDA and SQIVND (reference sequence). V gave up 4 bases and J gave up 8 bases, with 5 bases separating them. Looking up the rest from reference TRBV19 and TRBJ2-2 gives the full variable domain: DGGITQSPKYLFRKEGQNVTLSCEQNLNHDAMYWYRQDPGQGLRLIYYSQIVNDFQKGDIAEGYSVSREKKESFPLTVTSAQKNPTAFYLCASSRTGELFFGEGSRLTVL.

The chain uses TRBV9 and TRBJ2-1; 11 bases are a match to TRBD1. This CDR3 spans 17 amino acids. After removal of 2 bases from V and 5 bases from J, the junction contained 9 bases not matched to a gene. From germline, CDR1 is SGDLS and CDR2 YYNGEE. The CDR3 loop is CASSVSPGQGADNEQFF. Here the CDR3 DNA reads TGTGCCAGCAGCGTCAGTCCCGGACAGGGGGCTGACAATGAGCAGTTCTTC. Filled out from reference TRBV9 and TRBJ2-1, the complete variable domain reads DSGVTQTPKHLITATGQRVTLRCSPRSGDLSVYWYQQSLDQGLQFLIQYYNGEERAKGNILERFSAQQFPDLHSELNLSSLELGDSALYFCASSVSPGQGADNEQFFGPGTRLTVL.

The DNA of the CDR3 is TGTGCCATCATGGGAGGGAGCGGAAACACCATATATTTT. Protein: CAIMGGSGNTIYF. The V gene is TRBV10-3, the J gene TRBJ1-3; D not resolved. CDR1 ENHRY and CDR2 SYGVKD come from the germline V gene. The CDR3 is 13 amino acids. Trimming removed 7 bases at V and 4 bases at J, with 11 bases between.

The chain carries TRBV6-5 and TRBJ2-3; TRBD2 might be the D (6 bases). V gave up 0 bases and J gave up 5 bases, with 12 bases separating them. Germline V CDR1 and CDR2: MNHEY, SVGAGI. The CDR3 runs 15 residues. The CDR3 sequence: CASSYSGGSGDTQYF. The DNA of the CDR3 is TGTGCCAGCAGTTACTCCGGGGGTAGTGGAGATACGCAGTATTTT.

The V gene is TRBV11-2, the J gene TRBJ1-2; 7 nucleotides line up with TRBD1. CDR3 length equals 16 residues. Germline V gene data show CDR1 as SGHAT and CDR2 as FQNNGV. Trimming at V came to 5 bases and at J to 7 bases, leaving 16 bases not matched to a gene. The CDR3 here is CASSRTGPGQSGGYTF. The CDR3 nucleotides read TGTGCCAGCAGCCGGACCGGGCCGGGACAGAGTGGTGGCTACACCTTC.

The gene calls are TRBV2 and TRBJ1-3; 7 positions agree with TRBD1. The CDR3 runs to 13 residues. CDR1 and CDR2 (germline): SNHLY, FYNNEI. Trimming removed 11 bases from V and 0 bases from J; junction bases left unmatched: 4. The CDR3 sequence is CAGQVDSGNTIYF. CDR3 nucleotide sequence: TGTGCCGGACAGGTCGACTCTGGAAACACCATATATTTT.

V and J are TRBV5-1 and TRBJ2-5; TRBD2 agrees at 10 bases. The CDR3 runs to 17 residues. Germline trimming cut 2 bases from V and 6 bases from J; bases unmatched to any gene: 13. Germline-derived CDR1 and CDR2 are SGHRS and YFSETQ. The CDR3 coding sequence is TGCGCCAGCAGCTTAGAAGCGGGAGGGCCCATTGTGAAGACCCAGTACTTC. It specifies CASSLEAGGPIVKTQYF.

The genes are TRBV25-1 and TRBJ2-1, with TRBD2 matching over 7 bases. The germline gives CDR1 MGHDK, CDR2 SYGVNS. The CDR3 is made up of 14 amino acids. V trimming: 3 bases; J trimming: 7 bases; junction bases outside the gene matches: 6. CDR3 in DNA: TGTGCCAGCAGTGACTCAGGACTAGTGAATGAGCAGTTCTTC. Translating gives CASSDSGLVNEQFF.